What follows are 30 T cell receptor beta chains derived from one specimen sequenced in a study of cytomegalovirus exposure and HLA in healthy donors. 60 Vbeta and 13 Jbeta primers were used in PCR. Libraries were prepared by immunoSEQ multiplex PCR; TCRdb keeps only in-frame clonotypes and omits some of them. The sample consists of 110,000 to 150,000 clones, roughly four fifths of them appearing once. The specimen sequenced was PBMCs. These receptor sequences come from a male donor in good health and CMV-seronegative.

This chain joins TRBV4-1 and TRBJ2-3, with a tentative D call TRBD2 (7 bases). CDR3 size: 16 residues. Germline CDR1 reads MGHRA; CDR2 reads YSYEKL. V lost 1 base, J lost 2 bases, and 13 bases lay in between. CDR3 nucleotide sequence: TGCGCCAGCAGCCAAGTAAGGGGGAGGGACACAGATACGCAGTATTTT. It encodes CASSQVRGRDTDTQYF.

The J gene is TRBJ2-3, the V gene TRBV9; TRBD2 matches at 8 bases. V was pared by 5 bases and J by 3 bases, with 2 bases of the junction left unmatched. The CDR3 has 13 amino acids. From germline, CDR1 is SGDLS and CDR2 YYNGEE. The CDR3 nucleotides read TGTGCCAGCAGGCGGGGGGCGACAGATACGCAGTATTTT. As protein: CASRRGATDTQYF.

This clone occurred a few times. The V gene is TRBV5-4, the J gene TRBJ1-2; no firm D call. The CDR3 spans 18 residues. V shed 0 bases and J shed 4 bases, with 22 bases lying between them. The germline gives CDR1 SGHNT, CDR2 YYREEE (reference sequence). This CDR3 is CASSLDPQATSTSYGYTF. The CDR3 DNA sequence: TGTGCCAGCAGCTTGGACCCGCAGGCTACGAGTACGAGCTATGGCTACACCTTC.

In the case of this clone: The junction shows a germline mismatch at one end, possibly a read error. The chain has TRBV7-7 and TRBJ2-5; D is perhaps TRBD1 (5 bases). The CDR3 is 14 amino acids. Germline V gene sequence: CDR1 SSHAT, CDR2 FNYEAQ (reference sequence). The CDR3 DNA reads TGTGCTAGCAGCTTGTCAGGGTTTAAAGAGACCCAGTACTTC. This encodes CASSLSGFKETQYF.

The V gene is TRBV28, the J gene TRBJ2-5; 14 bases align to TRBD2. Germline CDR1 is MDHEN and CDR2 is SYDVKM. The ends lost 4 bases at V and 4 bases at J; junction bases unmatched: 8. CDR3 length equals 17 residues. Here the CDR3 reads CASSSGTSGRKGETQYF. The CDR3 coding sequence is TGTGCCAGCAGTTCCGGGACTAGCGGGAGAAAGGGAGAGACCCAGTACTTC.

The V gene is TRBV11-2, the J gene TRBJ1-2; D is undetermined. The germline CDR1 and CDR2 sequences are SGHAT and FQNNGV. The CDR3 runs to 13 residues. The V end was cut by 0 bases, the J end by 2 bases, with 4 bases between. The CDR3 loop is CASSLERNYGYTF. In DNA form, the CDR3 reads TGTGCCAGCAGCTTAGAGAGGAACTATGGCTACACCTTC.

The chain combines TRBV7-2 with TRBJ2-1; 8 bases map to TRBD2. This CDR3 contains 16 residues. Germline V CDR1 and CDR2: SGHTA, FQGNSA. The V and J ends lost 7 bases and 9 bases, in that order; junction bases with no gene match: 17. CDR3 in DNA: TGTGCCAGCAAGGCTGTCGGGACTAGGGGCATTGGTGAGCAGTTCTTC. This gives the protein CASKAVGTRGIGEQFF.

The rearrangement uses TRBV28 and TRBJ2-5; D might be TRBD2 (7 bases). The J call may be in error: the DNA end matches TRBJ2-7 better. Germline V gene sequence: CDR1 MDHEN, CDR2 SYDVKM. CDR3 length: 16 residues. The CDR3 loop is CASSLWGAGVGYEQYF. The CDR3, as DNA: TGTGCCAGCAGTTTATGGGGGGCGGGAGTAGGCTACGAGCAGTACTTC.

The chain couples TRBV19 to TRBJ2-1, with D possibly matching TRBD2 (5 bases). The germline V and J ends were trimmed by 4 bases and 3 bases, with 10 bases remaining between them. The CDR3 contains 14 residues. Germline CDR1 LNHDA, CDR2 SQIVND (reference sequence). The CDR3 sequence is CASSNPSFYNEQFF. Written as DNA, the CDR3 is TGTGCCAGTAGTAACCCTAGCTTCTACAATGAGCAGTTCTTC.

V and J are TRBV7-2 and TRBJ1-5, with 7 positions matching TRBD1. The germline gives CDR1 SGHTA, CDR2 FQGNSA. J lost 2 bases, V lost 6 bases, and 4 bases had no gene match. This CDR3 comprises 14 residues. Here the CDR3 reads CASSSDRGNQPQHF. The CDR3 DNA is TGTGCCAGCAGTTCCGACAGGGGCAATCAGCCCCAGCATTTT.

There are a few counts of this clone. The chain joins TRBV30 to TRBJ2-2, with 7 bases fitting TRBD2. V gave up 5 bases and J gave up 1 base; unmatched junction bases: 4. Germline V CDR1 and CDR2: GTSNPN, SVGIG (reference sequence). The CDR3 is 14 residues long. The CDR3 region has the DNA TGTGCCTGGGAGCGGGATTTGAACACCGGGGAGCTGTTTTTT. The encoded protein is CAWERDLNTGELFF.

The gene calls are TRBV19 and TRBJ1-6; TRBD1 matches at 8 bases. The CDR3 has 15 amino acids. Germline values: CDR1 LNHDA, CDR2 SQIVND (reference sequence). Unmatched junction bases numbered 8, after V lost 4 bases and J lost 9 bases. The CDR3 DNA sequence: TGTGCCAGTAGTACGCAGGGGGCTAAAGGTTCACCCCTCCACTTT. Encoded protein: CASSTQGAKGSPLHF. Full variable domain (outside the CDR3, taken from reference TRBV19 and TRBJ1-6): DGGITQSPKYLFRKEGQNVTLSCEQNLNHDAMYWYRQDPGQGLRLIYYSQIVNDFQKGDIAEGYSVSREKKESFPLTVTSAQKNPTAFYLCASSTQGAKGSPLHFGNGTRLTVT.

The chain carries TRBV6-5 and TRBJ1-2; D uncertain. CDR3 length equals 14 residues. Trimming left V 6 bases short and J 4 bases short, with 15 bases between. Germline CDR1 MNHEY, CDR2 SVGAGI. The CDR3 DNA sequence: TGTGCCAGCAGCCTCCGGGAAACCGGCTATGGCTACACCTTC. Its protein product is CASSLRETGYGYTF.

This chain connects TRBV28 to TRBJ1-1; the match to TRBD1 covers 9 bases. There are 16 residues in the CDR3. V gave up 4 bases and J gave up 1 base; unmatched junction bases: 7. Germline V gives CDR1 MDHEN, CDR2 SYDVKM. Here the CDR3 reads CASSSTTGGANTEAFF. The CDR3 region has the DNA TGTGCCAGCAGTTCTACTACAGGGGGCGCGAACACTGAAGCTTTCTTT.

The rearrangement joins TRBV5-1 to TRBJ2-3, with 8 bases fitting TRBD2. CDR1 SGHRS and CDR2 YFSETQ come from the germline V gene. This CDR3 comprises 15 residues. The V and J ends lost 5 bases and 2 bases, in that order; junction bases with no gene match: 7. CDR3 DNA sequence: TGCGCCAGCAGGGAGCGGGGGAGCCCCACAGATACGCAGTATTTT. It specifies CASRERGSPTDTQYF.

The chain's CDR3 is CASSGYRGRYEQYF. CDR3 bases: TGTGCCAGTAGTGGGTACAGGGGGCGCTACGAGCAGTACTTC. V usage is TRBV19 and J usage is TRBJ2-5; 9 nucleotides align to TRBD1. The better agreement between TRBJ2-7 and the DNA end casts doubt on the J call. The CDR3 runs to 14 residues. Germline loops: CDR1 LNHDA, CDR2 SQIVND (reference sequence).

This chain uses TRBV11-2 with TRBJ2-7; tentative D call: TRBD1 (6 bases). Germline values: CDR1 SGHAT, CDR2 FQNNGV. Trimming took off 1 base at V and 0 bases at J, with 13 bases between the two ends. This CDR3 is 16 amino acids long. This CDR3 reads CASSLVSGGASYEQYF. The CDR3 nucleotides are TGTGCCAGCAGCTTAGTCAGTGGGGGCGCCTCCTACGAGCAGTACTTC.

Details on this clone: The identical CDR3 is also encoded by other nucleotide sequences in the sample. The chain recombines TRBV29-1 with TRBJ2-3; TRBD1 agrees at 8 bases. This CDR3 has 18 residues. The ends lost 3 bases at V and 2 bases at J; junction bases unmatched: 16. The germline V gene has CDR1 SQVTM and CDR2 ANQGSEA. The CDR3 nucleotides are TGCAGCGTTGAGGTTCCTTTTGGTGGACAGGGATCCACAGATACGCAGTATTTT. It codes for CSVEVPFGGQGSTDTQYF.

The chain uses TRBV6-1 and TRBJ2-3, with D uncertain. V shed 2 bases and J shed 0 bases, with 18 bases lying between them. CDR3 length: 18 residues. The germline gives CDR1 MNHNS, CDR2 SASEGT. CDR3 sequence (DNA): TGTGCCAGCAGTGAATACCCTCCCGGTTCCTCTAGCACAGATACGCAGTATTTT. Translation gives CASSEYPPGSSSTDTQYF.

The chain recombines TRBV28 with TRBJ2-2, with TRBD2 matching over 7 bases. Looked up from germline, CDR1 is MDHEN and CDR2 is SYDVKM. The CDR3 length is 15 residues. The trim removed 3 bases at V and 5 bases at J, leaving 6 bases unmatched. The CDR3 nucleotides read TGTGCCAGCAGTTTCGAAGCGGGGCTAACCGGGGAGCTGTTTTTT. This translates into CASSFEAGLTGELFF.

V gene TRBV7-8 combines with J gene TRBJ1-1; D remains ambiguous. This CDR3 is 14 amino acids long. V shed 5 bases and J shed 4 bases, with 14 bases lying between them. CDR1 is SGHVS and CDR2 is FQNEAQ in the germline V gene. The DNA of the CDR3 is TGTGCCAGCAGCCCCCCGGGAGGGTTCACTGAAGCTTTCTTT. Protein: CASSPPGGFTEAFF.

The V and J genes are TRBV21-1 and TRBJ2-7; TRBD1 is taken as the D call from the table, unchecked against the DNA. TRBV21-1 is described as a pseudogene. This CDR3 is 15 amino acids long. CDR3 DNA sequence: TGTGCCAGCAGCAAATGGACAGGGGGTTTCTACGAGCAGTACTTC. Amino acids: CASSKWTGGFYEQYF.

The chain recombines TRBV27 with TRBJ2-5; TRBD2 might be the D (6 bases). Germline CDR1 reads MNHEY; CDR2 reads SMNVEV (reference sequence). The CDR3 extends over 14 amino acids. The V gene lost 4 bases and the J gene lost 5 bases, with 14 bases spanning the gap. The CDR3 protein is CASSSGLLVETQYF. DNA of the CDR3: TGTGCCAGCAGTTCGGGACTGTTGGTGGAGACCCAGTACTTC.

This chain links TRBV25-1 with TRBJ2-5; TRBD1 matches 7 bases. Germline V gene data show CDR1 as MGHDK and CDR2 as SYGVNS. The junction had 8 bases not matched to a gene; V was cut back by 1 base and J by 3 bases. This CDR3 spans 16 amino acids. The CDR3 DNA reads as TGTGCCAGCAGTGAATTAGCAGGACAGGAAAAAGAGACCCAGTACTTC. Translation gives CASSELAGQEKETQYF.

This clone was observed a single time. This chain connects TRBV11-2 to TRBJ2-7, with a weak D call TRBD2 (6 bases). CDR1 SGHAT and CDR2 FQNNGV come from the germline V gene. The length of the CDR3 is 15 residues. Trimming stripped 0 bases from V and 4 bases from J, with 13 bases between. Here the CDR3 DNA reads TGTGCCAGCAGCTTAGATTTCCCAGCGGGTTACGAGCAGTACTTC. Protein sequence: CASSLDFPAGYEQYF.

The rearrangement links TRBV6-5 to TRBJ1-3, with TRBD1 matching 7 bases. The CDR3 is 14 amino acids. Germline-derived CDR1 and CDR2 are MNHEY and SVGAGI. J was trimmed by 4 bases and V by 5 bases; bases with no gene match: 5. CDR3 in amino acids: CASSARGLGNTIYF. CDR3 bases: TGTGCCAGCAGTGCCAGGGGGTTAGGAAACACCATATATTTT.

The chain carries TRBV7-2 and TRBJ2-3; TRBD2 matches 12 bases. Germline assignment: CDR1 SGHTA and CDR2 FQGNSA. The CDR3 is 17 amino acids. V lost 3 bases to trimming and J lost 2 bases; unmatched junction nucleotides: 6. The CDR3 loop is CASSFSSGGAPTDTQYF. The CDR3 DNA sequence: TGTGCCAGCAGCTTCTCTAGCGGGGGGGCCCCCACAGATACGCAGTATTTT.

This chain uses TRBV28 with TRBJ1-5, with D possibly matching TRBD1 (6 bases). V gave up 6 bases and J gave up 2 bases, with 17 bases separating them. CDR1 and CDR2 from the germline V gene are MDHEN and SYDVKM. This CDR3 region has 16 residues. Here the CDR3 reads CASSRSGVVGNQPQHF. The CDR3 region has the DNA TGTGCCAGCAGCCGATCAGGGGTAGTGGGCAATCAGCCCCAGCATTTT.

Worth noting for this clone: Sequence at one end of the junction differs from germline and may be a read error. The chain carries TRBV7-7 and TRBJ2-1; 7 bases align to TRBD1. Germline loops: CDR1 SSHAT, CDR2 FNYEAQ (reference sequence). The CDR3 spans 17 residues. CDR3 amino acids: CASSPEPGQSMYNEQFF. In nucleotides, the CDR3 is TGTGCTAGCAGCCCCGAACCGGGACAGTCAATGTACAATGAGCAGTTCTTC.

This sequence joins TRBV27 and TRBJ2-7; 8 bases fit TRBD2. CDR3 size: 15 residues. The germline gives CDR1 MNHEY, CDR2 SMNVEV (reference sequence). Trimming removed 5 bases from V and 2 bases from J; junction bases left unmatched: 8. CDR3 DNA sequence: TGTGCCAGCAGTCCGAGCGGGGGCAGAACCTACGAGCAGTACTTC. This codes for CASSPSGGRTYEQYF.